Listed here are 19 T cell receptor beta chains from one sample, sequenced in a study of blood T cell repertoires in COVID-19. The method was immunoSEQ multiplex PCR; TCRdb's version includes in-frame clones alone and lacks a portion of them. This sample has approximately 200,000 clones; approximately 90% occur once, and the top ten carry about 1.1%. Sample: peripheral blood. The origin of the receptors is a man younger than 45 with acute or convalescent COVID-19.

This clone appeared a single time. The gene calls are TRBV4-1 and TRBJ1-1; a weak D match, TRBD1 (5 bases). V was trimmed by 4 bases and J by 0 bases, leaving 12 bases between them. Germline-derived CDR1 and CDR2 are MGHRA and YSYEKL. This CDR3 has 15 amino acids. The CDR3 DNA reads TGCGCCAGCAGCCCATATGACAGATTGAACACTGAAGCTTTCTTT. Amino acids: CASSPYDRLNTEAFF.

This chain joins TRBV5-1 and TRBJ2-3; the match to TRBD2 covers 8 bases. The CDR3 has 15 amino acids. CDR1 is SGHRS, CDR2 YFSETQ, per germline. The J segment lost 1 base and the V segment lost 9 bases, leaving 10 bases of the junction unmatched. For the CDR3, the DNA is TGCGCCACCTCCATAGCGGGAAGGCGCACAGATACGCAGTATTTT. Translated, it gives CATSIAGRRTDTQYF.

The rearrangement uses TRBV3-1 (or the pseudogene TRBV3-2) and TRBJ1-1; tentatively, D is TRBD1 (5 bases). The germline gives CDR1 LGHDT, CDR2 YNNKEL (reference sequence). There are 16 residues in the CDR3. The germline V and J ends were trimmed by 2 bases and 5 bases, with 18 bases remaining between them. The CDR3 DNA reads TGTGCCAGCAGCCAATTCTGGGGCCTAGGTGGGACTGAAGCTTTCTTT. Amino acid sequence: CASSQFWGLGGTEAFF.

V and J are TRBV19 and TRBJ1-2; no reliable D call. The CDR3 totals 13 residues. Germline assignment: CDR1 LNHDA and CDR2 SQIVND (reference sequence). The ends were cut back, 6 bases at V and 6 bases at J, with 14 bases in the middle. The CDR3 bases are TGTGCCAGTAGCCCGGGGTTAGCAAATGGCTACACCTTC. Encoded protein: CASSPGLANGYTF.

This chain joins TRBV7-9 and TRBJ2-5, with 10 bases lining up with TRBD2. The V gene end was trimmed by 5 bases and the J gene end by 5 bases; junction bases not matched to a gene: 5. From germline, CDR1 is SEHNR and CDR2 FQNEAQ (reference sequence). The CDR3 contains 14 residues. In DNA form, the CDR3 reads TGTGCCAGCAGCGCGATGGGACTAGCGGAGACCCAGTACTTC. It codes for CASSAMGLAETQYF.

The chain uses TRBV6-5 and TRBJ1-2, with 10 bases lining up with TRBD1. Germline trimming cut 5 bases from V and 6 bases from J; bases unmatched to any gene: 9. Germline-derived CDR1 and CDR2 are MNHEY and SVGAGI. The CDR3 totals 15 residues. DNA for the CDR3: TGTGCCAGCAGTCGGACAGGGGGTAATCGGGATGGCTACACCTTC. Amino acid sequence: CASSRTGGNRDGYTF.

This rearrangement joins TRBV5-1 to TRBJ1-1; the D gene is possibly TRBD1 (6 bases). Germline-derived CDR1 and CDR2 are SGHRS and YFSETQ. The CDR3 extends over 16 amino acids. Trimming took off 1 base at V and 1 base at J, with 14 bases between the two ends. DNA of the CDR3: TGCGCCAGCAGCTTGTCAATTAGGGGGTCGAACACTGAAGCTTTCTTT. It translates to CASSLSIRGSNTEAFF.

This chain joins TRBV10-3 and TRBJ2-2; 9 bases line up with TRBD2. The length of the CDR3 is 15 residues. V lost 3 bases and J lost 4; bases outside the gene matches: 3. Looked up from germline, CDR1 is ENHRY and CDR2 is SYGVKD. In nucleotides, the CDR3 is TGTGCCATCAGTGAAGGCGGGGGGGCCACCGGGGAGCTGTTTTTT. Its protein is CAISEGGGATGELFF.

J is TRBJ1-1 and V is TRBV5-1; 8 bases match TRBD1. Losses at the gene ends were 3 bases for V and 1 base for J; bases not matched to a gene: 2. This CDR3 is 14 amino acids long. Germline-derived CDR1 and CDR2 are SGHRS and YFSETQ. CDR3 sequence reads: CASSSQGANTEAFF. DNA for the CDR3: TGCGCCAGCAGCTCCCAGGGGGCGAACACTGAAGCTTTCTTT.

The V gene is TRBV5-1, the J gene TRBJ1-1; weak D call: TRBD1 (5 bases). Germline V gene sequence: CDR1 SGHRS, CDR2 YFSETQ. V dropped 4 bases and J dropped 1 base, with 11 bases sitting between them. The CDR3 is 14 amino acids. CDR3 nucleotide sequence: TGCGCCAGCAGCCGACAGAGACAGAACACTGAAGCTTTCTTT. Residues: CASSRQRQNTEAFF.

This clone was found once. J is TRBJ1-2 and V is TRBV28, with TRBD1 matching over 7 bases. This CDR3 spans 14 amino acids. The V gene's germline CDR1 is MDHEN and CDR2 SYDVKM. The V and J ends lost 5 bases and 4 bases, in that order; junction bases with no gene match: 7. CDR3 region: CASSQGQETYGYTF. The CDR3 coding sequence is TGTGCCAGCAGTCAAGGACAGGAGACCTATGGCTACACCTTC.

The J gene is TRBJ1-5, the V gene TRBV19, with 8 bases identical to TRBD1. The trim removed 7 bases at V and 5 bases at J, leaving 13 bases unmatched. The CDR3 loop spans 16 amino acids. The V gene's germline CDR1 is LNHDA and CDR2 SQIVND (reference sequence). The CDR3, as DNA: TGTGCCAGTACCAATACTCCAGGGGGCCGCGATCAGCCCCAGCATTTT. This gives the protein CASTNTPGGRDQPQHF.

For the CDR3, the DNA is TGTGCCAGCAGTAACAGGGGCGAGACCCAGTACTTC. Its translation: CASSNRGETQYF. This rearrangement joins TRBV6-6 to TRBJ2-5, with 7 bases matching TRBD1. CDR1 MNHNY and CDR2 SVGAGI come from the germline V gene (reference sequence). The CDR3 has 12 amino acids. V shed 5 bases and J 5 bases; nucleotides not matched to a gene: 2.

This CDR3 reads CASSILQGQGKNIQYF. The CDR3 DNA is TGTGCCAGTAGTATTTTACAGGGGCAAGGCAAAAACATTCAGTACTTC. The chain carries TRBV19 and TRBJ2-4; 7 positions match TRBD1. CDR3 length equals 16 residues. J lost 3 bases, V lost 3 bases, and 8 bases had no gene match. CDR1 and CDR2 (germline): LNHDA, SQIVND (reference sequence).

The V call is TRBV28, the J call TRBJ2-7; 9 bases line up with TRBD1. The length of the CDR3 is 14 residues. CDR1 is MDHEN, CDR2 SYDVKM, per germline. V gave up 10 bases and J gave up 4 bases; unmatched junction bases: 11. The CDR3 sequence: CATSSTGGLYEQYF. The CDR3 DNA reads as TGTGCCACCTCGTCGACAGGGGGGTTATACGAGCAGTACTTC.

V and J are TRBV3-1 (or the pseudogene TRBV3-2) and TRBJ1-4; weak D call: TRBD1 (6 bases). Germline lookup yields CDR1 LGHDT and CDR2 YNNKEL (reference sequence). CDR3 length: 16 residues. V was trimmed by 4 bases and J by 8 bases, leaving 20 bases between them. The CDR3 is CASSRRGSGYWEKLFF. The CDR3 region has the DNA TGTGCCAGCAGCCGCAGGGGTTCGGGATATTGGGAAAAACTGTTTTTT.

The CDR3 nucleotides read TGCGCCAGCAGCCCGGGACAGGGGTCCTACAATGAGCAGTTCTTC. Translation gives CASSPGQGSYNEQFF. The chain joins TRBV5-1 to TRBJ2-1; 10 bases match TRBD1. The trim removed 4 bases at V and 1 base at J, leaving 2 bases unmatched. CDR1 and CDR2 (germline): SGHRS, YFSETQ. This CDR3 spans 15 amino acids.

Only a few counts were recorded for this clone. The CDR3 coding sequence is TGTGCCTGTCGTCGGGACAGCCGGGGATTGGGGGGCTACACCTTC. This sequence encodes CACRRDSRGLGGYTF. The rearrangement joins TRBV30 to TRBJ1-2; 7 bases are a match to TRBD1. This CDR3 comprises 15 residues. Trimming removed 6 bases from V and 8 bases from J; junction bases left unmatched: 18. The V gene's germline CDR1 is GTSNPN and CDR2 SVGIG (reference sequence).

The rearrangement uses TRBV19 and TRBJ1-1; maybe TRBD1 (5 bases). Looked up from germline, CDR1 is LNHDA and CDR2 is SQIVND (reference sequence). The CDR3 consists of 14 residues. V was cut by 4 bases and J by 4 bases, with 13 bases left in between. The CDR3 DNA is TGTGCCAGTAGTAGTCCAGGGTATCTCACTGAAGCTTTCTTT. It codes for CASSSPGYLTEAFF.